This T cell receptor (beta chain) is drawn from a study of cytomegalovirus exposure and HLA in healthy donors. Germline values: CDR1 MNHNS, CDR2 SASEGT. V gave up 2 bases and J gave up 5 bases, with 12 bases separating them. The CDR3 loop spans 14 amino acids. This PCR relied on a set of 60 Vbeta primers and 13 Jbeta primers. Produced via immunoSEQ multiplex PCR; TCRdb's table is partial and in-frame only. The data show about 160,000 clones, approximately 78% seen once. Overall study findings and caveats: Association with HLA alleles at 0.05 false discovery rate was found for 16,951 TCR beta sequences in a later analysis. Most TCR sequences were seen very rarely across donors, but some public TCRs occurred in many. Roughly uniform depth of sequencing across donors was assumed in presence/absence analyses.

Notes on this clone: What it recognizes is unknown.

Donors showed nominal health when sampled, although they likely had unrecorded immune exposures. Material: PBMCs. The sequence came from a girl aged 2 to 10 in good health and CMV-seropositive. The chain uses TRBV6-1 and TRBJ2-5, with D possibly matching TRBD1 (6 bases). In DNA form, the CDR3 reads TGTGCCAGCAGTGAAACAGGGTGGAAGGAGACCCAGTACTTC. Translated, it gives CASSETGWKETQYF.